This TCR beta chain is drawn from a study of cytomegalovirus exposure and HLA in healthy donors (dated by TCRdb to about 2017). Turning to the overall study: According to an earlier analysis of around 600 of the donors, some 180 million T cells yielded 117 million unique TCR beta sequences and about 300 Gb of sequence data. An early release that covered 640 HLA-typed donors contained around 300 gigabases of sequencing data and 70 million to 100 million unique TCR sequences. In addition to the first cohort of around 670 subjects, a separate validation cohort of some 120 different subjects was used. An earlier analysis of around 580 of the donors used high-throughput TCR beta sequencing to judge whether each TCR beta V gene segment behaved as functional or pseudogenic. All discovery cohort repertoires had been generated on a single sequencing platform. Among about 410 genotyped donors of the cohort, an average of roughly 230,000 unique TCR beta nucleotide sequences was sequenced per donor, of which 15% to 20% were non-productive. The genetic ancestry cluster associated with self-reported Caucasian donors included 70% to 85% of the roughly 400 genotyped donors. Rather than using new phenotypic data, the later analysis identified candidate immune exposures from TCR beta sequences and from how often those sequences occurred across donors. Donor age, sex, ethnicity and CMV serostatus were compiled together with the repertoire data. The number of donors typed differed by locus, with 629-630 for A, B, C, DRB1 and DQB1, around 560 for DQA1, 600 to 610 for DPA1, and 450 to 480 for DPB1. HLA typing included class I and class II loci at four-digit resolution. In a later analysis, previously published TCR beta repertoires from roughly 710 donors were re-analyzed and high-resolution HLA genotyping was added so that TCR occurrence patterns could be studied. Roughly five DR-DQ haplotypes were treated as single units for association and clustering because of strong linkage in the cohort. The study aimed to test whether cataloging public T cell receptors could reveal signatures of past pathogen exposure. Genome-wide SNP genotypes for about 55% of the roughly 670 donors were used in a later genetic analysis, which treated that subset as a discovery cohort. The study used immunosequencing to profile the T cell repertoires of approximately 640 subjects and linked those repertoires to cytomegalovirus serostatus. The study combined high-throughput TCR immunosequencing, statistical association of individual TCRs with disease status, and machine learning to predict cytomegalovirus infection status.

Trimming costs V 6 bases and J 1 base, and their ends lie 10 bases apart. CDR1 MNHEY and CDR2 SMNVEV are derived from the germline V gene (reference sequence). There are 14 amino acids in the CDR3, from cysteine to phenylalanine inclusive. The entry retains the CDR3 DNA only, 42 bases that are in frame from base 1. Study-level results and caveats: Some IMGT-functional V segments, including TRBV6-2 and TRBV6-3, could not be distinguished by the 87-base-pair reads and were therefore excluded. Linkage disequilibrium might explain the correlated functional status among segregating V segments, but an unknown experimental factor could not be excluded. The presence/absence analyses assumed that sequencing depth was roughly uniform across donors, and that assumption may not be true. Compared with equally common non-associated chains, HLA-associated TCR beta chains in a later analysis were more clonally expanded and had lower generation probabilities. When HLA alleles, especially DR and DQ, strongly co-occurred, TCR associations were difficult to assign to individual alleles. In vitro tests confirmed that a few of the cytomegalovirus-associated TCR beta chains recognize cytomegalovirus antigens. CMV serostatus was the only immune exposure information available for the cohort. In a later analysis, several top co-occurrence clusters were reported to appear linked to parvovirus B19, influenza, CMV and Epstein-Barr virus. It was suggested by the authors that the approach could potentially be generalized to other disease states and immunological phenotypes. According to a later genetic analysis, donors in an Asian-associated ancestry cluster had fewer N-insertions in productive TCRs than the roughly 700-donor mean. A later genetic analysis associated a missense DCLRE1C variant with V-gene and J-gene trimming of TCR beta chains, and an independent cohort replicated the association. A further reported finding was that TCR beta sequences accurately predicted the HLA-A and HLA-B alleles for most subjects in the first cohort. Cytomegalovirus status was reported to be diagnosed by the classifier with high specificity and sensitivity in both the original and validation cohorts. In a later analysis, most CMV-associated TCR beta chains were found to appear HLA-restricted, with HLA associations seemingly driven largely by CMV exposure. The study listed 164 TCR beta chains as associated with cytomegalovirus. Most TCR sequences were seen in very few donors, while some public TCRs were found in many individuals. Because counts were too low, some 17 rarely observed V segments, including chromosome 9 orphons, were left out of the earlier analysis of some 600 of the donors. A later analysis found that TCR association rates varied across HLA loci, with DRB1 alleles showing the most associated TCRs and HLA-C alleles the fewest. Because HLA typing was unavailable for some donors at each locus, only the typed subset was used in association tests. Broadly in line with IMGT annotations, most TCR beta V segments showed up in productive rearrangements about 87% or about 30% of the time in an earlier analysis of several hundred of the donors. Specific HLA alleles were associated with roughly 16,000 TCR beta sequences at a false discovery rate of 0.05 in a later analysis. Only TCR beta chains were sequenced in this cohort, and the absence of alpha or paired-chain data limited detectable features. A cluster of highly shared sequence variants was judged likely to represent a technical artifact of the sequencing pipeline.

The cohort was made up of under 800 healthy bone marrow donors. All cohort members were sampled while nominally healthy, although unrecorded immune exposures were likely present. The donor tested CMV seropositive, placing the donor among the 250 to 350 seropositive members of the cohort. Each donor provided a peripheral blood sample, and peripheral blood mononuclear cells were used for TCR beta sequencing. The Qiagen DNeasy Blood Extraction Kit was used to extract genomic DNA from the blood cell samples. The method behind the library was the immunoSEQ multiplex PCR assay. The multiplex PCR relied on a mix of 60 forward primers for TCR Vbeta segments and 13 reverse primers for TCR Jbeta segments. The CDR3 region of rearranged TCR beta genes was amplified from genomic DNA with a multiplex PCR assay. On the Illumina HiSeq System, the amplified TCR beta libraries were sequenced as 87-base-pair reads. Regarding the original processing steps: Across the roughly 640 repertoires, a later analysis counted 78 million or so unique TCR beta chains, around 10 million of which were shared by at least two donors. To remove PCR and sequencing errors, raw reads were error-corrected and collapsed into unique sequences using a nearest-neighbor algorithm that merged closely related sequences. CDR3 sequences were aligned to IMGT reference sequences to assign V, D and J gene segments. For a sequence to be retained, at least a six-nucleotide match to both a V gene segment and a J gene segment was required. A rearrangement counted as productive if the CDR3 had no stop codons and remained in frame with V and J, and every other rearrangement counted as non-productive. CDR3 was defined by IMGT convention, running from the second conserved V-encoded cysteine to the conserved J-encoded phenylalanine. Sequences without an unambiguous match to a single V gene segment were excluded from the earlier analysis of several hundred of the donors. In an earlier analysis of approximately 560 of the donors, a V segment was called functional when productive rearrangements were above 56.7%, and segregating when the standard deviation between donors exceeded 5%. To diagnose cytomegalovirus status from the catalog of TCR beta chain sequences, a statistical classification framework was built. A later analysis assigned V and J genes by comparing TCR nucleotide sequences with IMGT/GENE-DB human TR gene sequences. Using the TCRdist pipeline, a later analysis assigned CDR3 sequences along with most-parsimonious VDJ recombination scenarios. In a later analysis, each TCR beta chain was defined by its CDR3 amino acid sequence together with its V-gene family, and reads lacking a unique V-gene family were excluded. A later analysis removed roughly 590 highly shared, low-generation-probability nucleotide sequences to deal with suspected cross-contamination and a sequencing artifact. In a later analysis, a clonal expansion index was calculated for each public chain from normalized within-repertoire ranks of inferred template counts. A later analysis computed generation probabilities with a VDJ recombination model fitted to out-of-frame rearrangements, and checked the results against IGoR. A later analysis scored TCR-TCR, TCR-HLA and TCR-CMV co-occurrence with hypergeometric tests, applying a repertoire-size bias correction to TCR pairs. False discovery rates were estimated in a later analysis by permuting HLA or CMV assignments 20 times. In a later analysis, co-occurring TCRs were grouped with DBSCAN, and TCRdist sequence similarity was added when clustering was performed within HLA-allele-positive subsets. Repertoires with fewer than 30,000 or more than 120,000 public chains were left out of co-occurrence clustering, as were a handful of repertoires with anomalous nucleotide sharing. In TCRdb, the immuneACCESS table is reduced to in-frame sequences with V and J assigned. These tables do not hold every clone; where another copy was compared, an unresolved V gene accounts for under half, and the others remain unexplained. That table is the source of V, J and clone size, and D and trimming were worked out from the DNA. Here the sample has under 200,000 clones; roughly 79% occur a single time. More than 6% of the sample belongs to the ten largest clones.

Concerning this clone: Its specific antigen is unknown. No much larger clonotype is one base removed from it; base qualities were not supplied.

The chain is made from TRBV27 and TRBJ1-3; D gene: possibly TRBD1, on 6 matching bases. This receptor was obtained from a woman aged 40 to 49 in good health and CMV-seropositive. Input material: PBMCs. The nucleotide sequence is TGTGCCAGCAGGTCGACAGGATCTGGAAACACCATATATTTT. Translated, it gives CASRSTGSGNTIYF.